This T cell receptor beta chain was captured in a study of OX40 agonist ivuxolimab in advanced cancers. The study, taken as a whole, reports: Blood T cells, both CD4+ and CD8+, expanded clonally by week 6 at 0.1 to 3.0 mg/kg. The expanded peripheral T cells' antigen specificity was not determined.

Only in-frame clones appear in the TCRdb table, and some are missing; sequencing was by immunoSEQ multiplex PCR. The profile shows about 96,000 clones, around 91% of them singletons. Concerning this clone: Its antigen remains unknown.

The sequencing used CD4+ or CD8+ T cells sorted from blood, collected in a trial of the OX40 agonist ivuxolimab. The clonotype originates from an adult with an advanced solid tumor such as melanoma, head and neck, liver or kidney cancer.

The CDR3 bases are TGTGCCTGGAGTGGCTCGCGACTAGCGAATGAGCAGTTCTTC. Protein sequence: CAWSGSRLANEQFF. The V gene is TRBV30, the J gene TRBJ2-1, with TRBD2 matching 8 bases. The CDR3 contains 14 residues. The J segment lost 7 bases and the V segment lost 1 base, leaving 6 bases of the junction unmatched. CDR1 and CDR2 (germline): GTSNPN, SVGIG (reference sequence).